This T cell receptor beta chain was retrieved from a study of early T cells in non-severe SARS-CoV-2 infection (dated by TCRdb to the early 2020s). Regarding the study in general: Because TCR sequencing was done on bulk RNA from unsorted whole blood, the alpha and beta chains could not be paired.

Library preparation was by 5' RACE. Sequencer: NextSeq 500. The TCR library protocol attached unique molecular identifiers to individual cDNA molecules to correct for sequencing error and PCR bias. Both TCR alpha and beta chains were sequenced, and tight co-correlation was observed between alpha and beta sequence abundances in each sample. The authors processed their data as follows. V gene, J gene and CDR3 annotation of TCR sequences was performed with Decombinator V4. TCRs were defined as expanded if a significant change between any two time points was detected under a Poisson model with p below 0.0001. TCR abundances were normalised to the total number of TCRs sequenced per sample and were expressed as counts per million. MAIT TCRs were defined by TRAV1-2 paired with TRAJ12, TRAJ20 or TRAJ33, and iNKT TCRs by TRAV10 paired with TRAJ18. VDJdb, accessed 1 November 2021, was searched for CMV, EBV and SARS-CoV-2 annotated TCRs, with TCRs annotated for multiple antigens excluded. TCRdb itself trimmed the public reads at Q25 with fastp, ran MiXCR and retained productive beta chains. Rows are unified per CDR3 protein, each entry keeping the most common DNA and genes. The V and J calls and clone size are TCRdb's, not the authors'. In all, the sample holds roughly 61,000 distinct CDR3 sequences, and less than 15% of those were seen once. Jointly, the top ten make up approximately 8.5% of the sample.

The paper's findings and limits, for the study overall: VDJdb matching was skewed toward anti-spike CD8 responses and likely underestimated virus-specific expansions, missing private and CD4 specificities.

This was a case-control study nested in a cohort of healthcare workers in London, UK, who had nasopharyngeal swab PCR tests and blood samples taken every week. Healthcare workers were recruited during the week of the UK lockdown, between 23 and 31 March 2020, and followed weekly for up to 16 weeks. Between the V and J ends, shortened by 3 bases and 0 bases respectively, the junction contains 18 bases. Taken from cysteine to phenylalanine, the CDR3 has 17 residues. The retained sequence is limited to the CDR3, 51 bases, with the frame set at the first base. CDR1 and CDR2 are read off the germline V gene as LGHNA and YSLEER. This clonotype was counted only a few times. Its antigen specificity is not known. Within one base of it there is no much larger clone, and no base qualities were kept.

The source was whole blood, collected at baseline. The chain uses TRBV4-3 and TRBJ2-7; the D gene is perhaps TRBD1 or TRBD2, each of them matching over 5 bases. The origin of this receptor is an adult who was a healthcare worker with PCR-confirmed SARS-CoV-2 infection or an uninfected control (not recorded which). In nucleotides, the sequence is TGCGCCAGCAGCCAGCACCTTACGGGACGCAGCTCCTACGAGCAGTACTTC. This is translated as CASSQHLTGRSSYEQYF.